These T cell receptor beta chains were read from a single sample in a study of Tregs in tolerant kidney transplant recipients. Repertoires were generated with immunoSEQ multiplex PCR, while TCRdb's copy carries only in-frame clones and drops some. Of 240,000 or so clones listed, roughly 80% are singletons. Sequencing was performed on CD4+ T cells from blood. These TCRs come from a human donor in good health. CDR3s include the opening cysteine and the closing phenylalanine or tryptophan. A D gene is named only where the DNA matches it firmly. The size of a clone is reported for some rows only, either as once, few or many, or as a class for expanded clones.

j_gene,d_gene,v_gene,abundance,CDR3nt,CDR3aa
TRBJ1-1,.,TRBV6-5,.,TGTGCCAGCAGCCCTCGGGAGGGGGGAAGAACTGAAGCTTTCTTT,CASSPREGGRTEAFF
TRBJ1-2,.,TRBV6-1,.,TGTGCCAGCAGTGAAGTTGGGGGGCGAGGGGATGGCTACACCTTC,CASSEVGGRGDGYTF
TRBJ1-2,.,TRBV7-9,once,TGTGCCAGCAGCTTAACATCGCCCTGGGAGCCCGATGCTGGCTACACCTTC,CASSLTSPWEPDAGYTF
TRBJ2-5,.,TRBV19,.,TGTGCCAGTACCCTAGGGGGGTCAGAGACCCAGTACTTC,CASTLGGSETQYF
TRBJ1-1,TRBD1,TRBV19,.,TGTGCCAGTAGTAACCGGGACAGGGATTTGGCTTTCTTT,CASSNRDRDLAFF
TRBJ2-7,TRBD2,TRBV7-8,.,TGTGCCAGCAGGTCCCCGGGACTAGCGGGAGTCGAGCAGTACTTC,CASRSPGLAGVEQYF
TRBJ2-2,.,TRBV6-1,.,TGTGCCAGCAGTGCCCGCAGGACCGGGGAGCTGTTTTTT,CASSARRTGELFF
TRBJ1-1,.,TRBV5-1,.,TGCGCCAGCAGGGTTCTAGACACTGAAGCTTTCTTT,CASRVLDTEAFF
TRBJ1-5,.,TRBV29-1,.,TGCAGCGTTGTTGATAGGGGGGTCCAGCCCCAGCATTTT,CSVVDRGVQPQHF
TRBJ2-7,.,TRBV4-3,.,TGCGCCAGCAGCCAAGATGATGGTTTTGGCTTTGAGCAGTACTTC,CASSQDDGFGFEQYF
TRBJ2-1,TRBD1,TRBV29-1,.,TGCAGCGTTAAGACCCGACAGGGCAGTTCCTACAATGAGCAGTTCTTC,CSVKTRQGSSYNEQFF
TRBJ2-2,.,TRBV6-5,.,TGTGCCAGCAGTTACTCCCCAGGGGCTGGTACCGGGGAGCTGTTTTTT,CASSYSPGAGTGELFF
TRBJ1-5,.,TRBV6-6,once,TGTGCCAGCACCGATGGGAGGTATCAGCCCCAGCATTTT,CASTDGRYQPQHF
TRBJ1-2,TRBD1,TRBV6-1,.,TGTGCCAGCAGGGGGACAGGGGGTATCAATGGCTACACCTTC,CASRGTGGINGYTF
TRBJ2-1,TRBD2,TRBV19,.,TGTGCCAGTAGTATAATCGGTCGCGGGGGGTCCTACAATGAGCAGTTCTTC,CASSIIGRGGSYNEQFF
TRBJ2-3,TRBD2,TRBV29-1,.,TGCAGCGGAAAACGGGGTAGCGGGGGAAGCACAGATACGCAGTATTTT,CSGKRGSGGSTDTQYF
TRBJ2-7,.,TRBV13,.,TGTGCCAGCAGCCATACAGGGGAGCAGTACTTC,CASSHTGEQYF
TRBJ1-4,.,TRBV9,.,TGTGCCAGCAGCCTTGTCCCAGAGGGATTTAATGAAAAACTGTTTTTT,CASSLVPEGFNEKLFF
TRBJ2-3,.,TRBV5-1,.,TGCGCCAGCAGCTTAGAAGGGACGGGTTCTGATACGCAGTATTTT,CASSLEGTGSDTQYF
TRBJ1-2,.,TRBV5-1,.,TGCGCCAGCGAGGCGGGAGCGGTTCGAAAGACCTATGGCTACACCTTC,CASEAGAVRKTYGYTF
TRBJ2-3,.,TRBV19,.,TGTGCCAGTAGTATAAAGGACCCCTCCACAGATACGCAGTATTTT,CASSIKDPSTDTQYF
TRBJ2-5,.,TRBV7-7,.,TGTGCTAGCAGCCCTGGGGACGAGGAGACCCAGTACTTC,CASSPGDEETQYF